Listed below are T cell receptor beta chains from one sample, sequenced in a study of blood T cell repertoires in COVID-19. Only in-frame clones appear in the TCRdb table, and some are missing; sequencing was by immunoSEQ multiplex PCR. The repertoire includes about 190,000 clones, 84% of them detected once, and 3.2% sits in the top ten. Sequences were obtained from PBMCs or T cells enriched from blood (not recorded which). The receptors come from a woman younger than 45 who had recovered from COVID-19. Each CDR3 is given with its conserved first and last residue. The order of the fields is J gene, V gene, clone size, D gene, CDR3 protein, CDR3 DNA. D genes are given only for firm matches. Clone size is shown for a subset of rows, as once, few, many or a class of expanded clone.

>TRBJ1-5|TRBV3-1/TRBV3-2|NA|NA
CASSQGGGRNQPQHF
TGTGCCAGCAGCCAGGGAGGGGGGCGAAATCAGCCCCAGCATTTT
>TRBJ1-1|TRBV5-4|few|NA
CASSLVAMNTEAFF
TGTGCCAGCAGCTTGGTTGCTATGAACACTGAAGCTTTCTTT
>TRBJ2-7|TRBV27|NA|TRBD2
CASSSQPRGGEQYF
TGTGCCAGCAGTTCCCAACCCCGGGGGGGCGAGCAGTACTTC
>TRBJ2-4|TRBV2|few|NA
CASNGPADKNIQYF
TGTGCCAGCAATGGGCCAGCGGACAAAAACATTCAGTACTTC
>TRBJ2-3|TRBV25-1|once|TRBD2
CASSGLATDTQYF
TGTGCCAGCAGTGGACTAGCCACAGATACGCAGTATTTT
>TRBJ2-7|TRBV27|NA|TRBD1
CASSLLSTGTGGDEQYF
TGTGCCAGCAGTCTATTAAGTACCGGGACAGGGGGCGACGAGCAGTACTTC
>TRBJ1-2|TRBV29-1|NA|TRBD1
CSVGAGTVNYGYTF
TGCAGCGTTGGGGCTGGGACAGTGAACTATGGCTACACCTTC
>TRBJ1-5|TRBV5-6|NA|NA
CASSERQRFQPQHF
TGTGCCAGCAGCGAACGTCAGAGGTTTCAGCCCCAGCATTTT
>TRBJ2-4|TRBV5-3|NA|TRBD2
CARSFSGTSGRAKNIQYF
TGTGCCAGAAGCTTCTCCGGGACTAGCGGGAGGGCCAAAAACATTCAGTACTTC
>TRBJ2-3|TRBV14|NA|NA
CASSHVADTQYF
TGTGCCAGCAGCCATGTAGCAGATACGCAGTATTTT
>TRBJ2-2|TRBV28|NA|TRBD1
CASSLPGTGGGELFF
TGTGCCAGCAGTCTCCCCGGGACAGGGGGCGGGGAGCTGTTTTTT
>TRBJ2-2|TRBV27|NA|TRBD1
CASSNRDRSLLAHTGELFF
TGTGCCAGCAGTAACCGGGACAGGTCCCTTTTAGCTCACACCGGGGAGCTGTTTTTT
>TRBJ2-1|TRBV5-8|NA|NA
CASSLNVNEQFF
TGTGCCAGCAGCTTGAATGTAAATGAGCAGTTCTTC
>TRBJ2-5|TRBV20-1|NA|TRBD1
CSLDRGETQYF
TGCAGTCTGGACAGGGGAGAGACCCAGTACTTC
>TRBJ1-2|TRBV27|NA|NA
CASSLRGIGGYTF
TGTGCCAGCAGCCTAAGGGGGATAGGGGGCTACACCTTC
>TRBJ2-2|TRBV28|once|NA
CASSSNLGLPNTGELFF
TGTGCCAGCAGTTCAAACCTCGGACTACCGAACACCGGGGAGCTGTTTTTT
>TRBJ2-2|TRBV9|NA|TRBD1
CASSLDRVYTGELFF
TGTGCCAGCAGCCTGGACAGGGTCTATACCGGGGAGCTGTTTTTT
>TRBJ2-1|TRBV11-3|NA|TRBD2
CASSRSGGAYNEQFF
TGTGCCAGCAGCCGTAGCGGGGGGGCCTACAATGAGCAGTTCTTC
>TRBJ2-2|TRBV19|NA|NA
CATSYQGGLGELFF
TGTGCCACCTCGTACCAGGGCGGTTTGGGGGAGCTGTTTTTT
>TRBJ1-6|TRBV18|NA|NA
CASSPVNGQYNSPLHF
TGTGCCAGCTCACCTGTGAACGGACAGTATAATTCACCCCTCCACTTT
>TRBJ2-7|TRBV19|NA|NA
CASSIVPSYEQYF
TGTGCCAGTAGTATAGTTCCGAGCTACGAGCAGTACTTC
>TRBJ1-2|TRBV4-2|NA|TRBD1
CASSQGGQGNYGYTF
TGTGCCAGCAGCCAAGGGGGACAGGGTAACTATGGCTACACCTTC
>TRBJ1-1|TRBV28|NA|NA
CASSLLEAEAFF
TGTGCCAGCAGCCTTCTGGAGGCAGAAGCTTTCTTT
>TRBJ1-6|TRBV5-1|NA|NA
CASSLAIRTYGSSYNSPLHF
TGCGCCAGCAGCTTGGCCATCCGGACATACGGAAGCTCCTATAATTCACCCCTCCACTTT
>TRBJ1-5|TRBV6-6|NA|TRBD1
CASRVGGQGGQPQHF
TGTGCCAGCAGGGTAGGGGGTCAAGGGGGCCAGCCCCAGCATTTT
>TRBJ1-3|TRBV6-1|NA|NA
CASSARQASSGNTIYF
TGTGCCAGCAGTGCCCGACAGGCAAGCTCTGGAAACACCATATATTTT
>TRBJ1-6|TRBV6-5|NA|NA
CASRPGLGISPLHF
TGTGCCAGCAGACCGGGACTGGGTATTTCACCCCTCCACTTT
>TRBJ2-5|TRBV4-1|NA|TRBD1
CASSQALGQGQETQYF
TGCGCCAGCAGCCAAGCGCTGGGACAGGGGCAAGAGACCCAGTACTTC
>TRBJ2-1|TRBV19|NA|TRBD2
CASSTRLAGGPTLSYNEQFF
TGTGCCAGTAGCACGAGACTAGCGGGAGGGCCAACCCTTTCCTACAATGAGCAGTTCTTC
>TRBJ2-3|TRBV14|NA|NA
CASSSLRTTSTDTQYF
TGTGCCAGCAGTTCCCTCCGGACAACTAGCACAGATACGCAGTATTTT
>TRBJ2-2|TRBV5-1|few|NA
CASSPGLSTGELFF
TGCGCCAGCAGCCCGGGACTGAGCACCGGGGAGCTGTTTTTT
>TRBJ1-4|TRBV6-1|NA|NA
CASSEGLSVEKLFF
TGTGCCAGCAGTGAGGGACTTTCTGTCGAAAAACTGTTTTTT
>TRBJ2-7|TRBV7-6|NA|TRBD1
CASSLAGQGSGEQYF
TGTGCCAGCAGCTTAGCCGGACAGGGGTCGGGGGAGCAGTACTTC
>TRBJ1-2|TRBV6-5|NA|TRBD1
CASSYTRTGSGYGYTF
TGTGCCAGCAGTTACACACGGACAGGGTCTGGCTATGGCTACACCTTC
>TRBJ2-7|TRBV4-1|NA|NA
CASSPRSLSSYEQYF
TGCGCCAGCAGCCCAAGATCCCTAAGCTCCTACGAGCAGTACTTC
>TRBJ1-3|TRBV9|NA|NA
CASRPAPGVGTIYF
TGTGCCAGCAGGCCTGCCCCGGGGGTAGGCACCATATATTTT
>TRBJ2-5|TRBV9|NA|NA
CASSVALDIQETQYF
TGTGCCAGCAGCGTAGCATTGGACATCCAAGAGACCCAGTACTTC
>TRBJ1-1|TRBV7-2|NA|TRBD1
CASSLSTRQGKNTEAFF
TGTGCCAGCAGCCTAAGTACCCGACAGGGCAAGAACACTGAAGCTTTCTTT
>TRBJ2-4|TRBV6-5|NA|NA
CASPTDRAKNIQYF
TGTGCCAGCCCCACCGACAGGGCCAAAAACATTCAGTACTTC
>TRBJ1-4|TRBV7-9|NA|TRBD1
CASSSGQPTNEKLFF
TGTGCCAGCAGCTCGGGACAGCCAACTAATGAAAAACTGTTTTTT
>TRBJ2-6|TRBV2|NA|NA
CAQRQGVSAGANVLTF
TGTGCACAGAGGCAGGGCGTATCAGCTGGGGCCAACGTCCTGACTTTC
>TRBJ2-5|TRBV7-2|NA|TRBD2
CASSLAVAGGDQETQYF
TGTGCCAGCAGCTTAGCTGTTGCGGGGGGTGATCAAGAGACCCAGTACTTC
>TRBJ2-7|TRBV19|NA|TRBD1
CASTGTGLRPHLNEQYF
TGTGCCAGCACCGGGACAGGGTTGCGCCCCCACCTGAACGAGCAGTACTTC
>TRBJ1-2|TRBV5-5|NA|NA
CASSGVGYTF
TGTGCCAGCAGCGGAGTTGGCTACACCTTC
>TRBJ1-2|TRBV29-1|NA|NA
CSVVASVRENGYTF
TGCAGCGTTGTAGCTAGTGTCAGGGAAAATGGCTACACCTTC
>TRBJ1-1|TRBV28|NA|NA
CASSPGRKNTEAFF
TGTGCCAGCAGTCCAGGAAGAAAGAACACTGAAGCTTTCTTT
>TRBJ1-4|TRBV5-6|NA|NA
CASSRVGTTNEKLFF
TGTGCCAGCAGCCGGGTCGGGACAACTAATGAAAAACTGTTTTTT
>TRBJ1-6|TRBV28|NA|TRBD1
CATHGQGGSPLHF
TGTGCCACCCACGGACAGGGAGGCTCACCCCTCCACTTT
>TRBJ1-1|TRBV29-1|few|TRBD1
CSVRQGDDEAFF
TGCAGCGTTCGACAGGGTGACGATGAAGCTTTCTTT
>TRBJ2-3|TRBV4-1|NA|TRBD2
CASSQVFAGVADTQYF
TGCGCCAGCAGCCAAGTATTTGCGGGAGTGGCAGATACGCAGTATTTT
>TRBJ2-1|TRBV7-2|NA|TRBD2
CASSLTSGGYNEQFF
TGTGCCAGCAGCTTGACTAGCGGGGGGTACAATGAGCAGTTCTTC
>TRBJ2-5|TRBV2|NA|NA
CASSPGYQETQYF
TGTGCCAGCAGTCCAGGTTACCAAGAGACCCAGTACTTC
>TRBJ1-5|TRBV19|NA|NA
CASSGGGGGSNQPQHF
TGTGCCAGTAGTGGGGGAGGGGGAGGAAGCAATCAGCCCCAGCATTTT
>TRBJ1-3|TRBV14|NA|NA
CASSHWTVRSGNTIYF
TGTGCCAGCAGCCACTGGACAGTTCGCTCTGGAAACACCATATATTTT